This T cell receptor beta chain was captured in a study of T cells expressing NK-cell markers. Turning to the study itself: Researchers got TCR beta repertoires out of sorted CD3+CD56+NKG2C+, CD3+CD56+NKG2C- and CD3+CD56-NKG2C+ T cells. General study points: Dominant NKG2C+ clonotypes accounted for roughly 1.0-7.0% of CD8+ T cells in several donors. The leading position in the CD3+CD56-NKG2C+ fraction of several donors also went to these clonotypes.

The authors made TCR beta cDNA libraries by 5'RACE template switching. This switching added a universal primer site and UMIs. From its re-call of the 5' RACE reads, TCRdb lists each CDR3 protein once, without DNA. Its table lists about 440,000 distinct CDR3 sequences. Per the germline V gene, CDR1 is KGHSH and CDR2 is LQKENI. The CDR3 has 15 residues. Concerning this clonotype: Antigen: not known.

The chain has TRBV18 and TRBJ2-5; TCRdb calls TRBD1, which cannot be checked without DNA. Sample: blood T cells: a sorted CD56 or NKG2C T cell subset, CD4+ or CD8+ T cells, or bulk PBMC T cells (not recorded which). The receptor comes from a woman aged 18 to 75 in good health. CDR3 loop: CASSPAGTSQETQYF. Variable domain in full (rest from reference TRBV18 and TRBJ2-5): NAGVMQNPRHLVRRRGQEARLRCSPMKGHSHVYWYRQLPEEGLKFMVYLQKENIIDESGMPKERFSAEFPKEGPSILRIQQVVRGDSAAYFCASSPAGTSQETQYFGPGTRLLVL.